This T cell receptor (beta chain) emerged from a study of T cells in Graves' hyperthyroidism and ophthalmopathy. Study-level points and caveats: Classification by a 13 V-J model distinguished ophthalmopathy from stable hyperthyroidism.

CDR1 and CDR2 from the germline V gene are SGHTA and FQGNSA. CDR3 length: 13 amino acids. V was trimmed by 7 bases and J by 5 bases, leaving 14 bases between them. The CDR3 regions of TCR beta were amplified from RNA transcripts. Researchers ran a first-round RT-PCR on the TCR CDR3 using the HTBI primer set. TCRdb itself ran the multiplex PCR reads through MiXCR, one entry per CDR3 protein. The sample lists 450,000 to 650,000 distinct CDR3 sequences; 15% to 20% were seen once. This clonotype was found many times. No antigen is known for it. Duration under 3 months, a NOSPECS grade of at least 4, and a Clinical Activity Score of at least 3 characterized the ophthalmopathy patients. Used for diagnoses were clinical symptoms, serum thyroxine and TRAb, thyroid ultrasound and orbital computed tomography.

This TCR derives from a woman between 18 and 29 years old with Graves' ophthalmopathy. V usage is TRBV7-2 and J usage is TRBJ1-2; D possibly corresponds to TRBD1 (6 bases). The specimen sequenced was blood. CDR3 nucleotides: TGTGCCAGCATGCGGGACACCGAATATGGCTACACCTTC. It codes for CASMRDTEYGYTF.